Below, one TCR beta chain is given with its context. Its antigen remains undetermined. No per-base quality is available; no much larger clone lies one base away. Moderately to severely active disease, a Clinical Activity Score of at least 3, a NOSPECS grade of at least 4, and a duration under 3 months were present in ophthalmopathy patients. The study excluded patients with uncontrolled infections, other autoimmune diseases, pregnancy or lactation. Diagnoses were based on clinical symptoms, serum thyroxine and TRAb, thyroid ultrasound and orbital computed tomography. Ficoll-Paque density gradient centrifugation was used to isolate PBMCs from approximately 11 ml of fresh peripheral blood. Total RNA was extracted with Trizol reagent, and quality was checked on an Agilent 2100 Bioanalyzer. TCR beta CDR3 regions were amplified from RNA transcripts. The first round of RT-PCR for the TCR CDR3 was performed with the HTBI primer set and the Qiagen OneStep RT-PCR kit. Libraries were constructed in a second round of multiplex PCR, after which size selection and purification were carried out. Sequencing of the libraries was done on an Illumina HiSeq2000 using paired-end 100 bp reads. Under the source paper's analysis protocol: Raw data were processed with SOAPnuke, discarding reads with adapters, uncalled bases, mean Phred below 15, or no exact constant-primer or identifier match. High-quality paired reads were merged with COPE v1.2.5, and unique nucleotide sequences were defined as clonotypes. Clonotypes were aligned to IMGT TRBV, TRBD and TRBJ reference segments using MiTCR v1.1. Only V-J combinations with frequency above 0.0001, covering 99% to 99.2% of repertoires, were analysed. A TCS score was defined as the ratio between F50 (clonal expansion) and ExV (chaos), using BLOSUM62-based TCRdist between CDR3 peptides within each V-J. Welch's t-statistics and random forest reduced 450 to 600 V-J features to about 13, which were used in a naive Bayes classifier (R e1071). TCRdb cleaned the public reads at Q25 with fastp, built clones with MiXCR and kept in-frame beta chains. When rows share a CDR3 protein, they turn into one entry using the most common DNA and genes. The authors' filters were not applied to this entry. Counted in this sample were around 500,000 distinct CDR3 sequences; 22% of them appeared once. The ten largest account for approximately 49% of the sample.

The CDR3 spans 14 residues, from the cysteine through the phenylalanine. The DNA shown is the 42-base CDR3, in frame from base 1. Based on the germline V gene (reference sequence), the CDR1 and CDR2 sequences are DFQATT and SNEGSKA. Compared with germline, V lacks 3 bases and J lacks 5 bases; bases without a gene match: 7. The entry originates in a study of T cells in Graves' hyperthyroidism and ophthalmopathy (dated by TCRdb to about 2019). In the study overall: Peripheral blood samples were taken at initial diagnosis, before any treatment was given. The 100 discovery patients were randomly split 7:3 into training and test sets. To identify distinguishing TCR V-J signatures, a discovery cohort of 100 patients was used, comprising roughly 45 with Graves' ophthalmopathy and some 60 with stable Graves' hyperthyroidism. The paper reports TCR Vbeta CDR3 sequencing of approximately 140 peripheral blood samples: 40 or so ophthalmopathy, roughly 74 hyperthyroidism and some 17 progressor patients. The study also compared thyroid tissue and blood T-cell repertoires from 6 or 7 Graves' hyperthyroidism patients. An independent validation cohort of about 20 hyperthyroidism patients and 17 patients who later progressed to ophthalmopathy tested prospective prediction of ophthalmopathy. After sampling, hyperthyroidism patients received methimazole starting at 30 mg daily, and ophthalmopathy patients received high-dose intravenous methylprednisolone.

Broader findings and caveats from the paper: No statistical method was used to fix the sample size in advance, and group allocation was not hidden from the investigators. In validation, the model predicted progression to ophthalmopathy with about 71% sensitivity and approximately 78% specificity, a median of 6.5 months before onset. A 13 V-J signature model separated ophthalmopathy from stable hyperthyroidism, with around 90% sensitivity and 81.08% specificity in cross-validation and 80%/75% in testing. Blood samples also contained most of the expanded thyroid clonotypes (frequency above 0.001), which suggests that blood repertoires may reflect thyroid immune responses.

The chain is assembled from TRBV20-1 and TRBJ1-1; TRBD1 aligns with 9 central bases. The sequence derives from a woman aged 70-85 years with Graves' ophthalmopathy. Sequencing was carried out using blood. The DNA sequence is TGCAGTGCTAGTCCGGGACAGGGAATTACTGAAGCTTTCTTT. Its amino acids are CSASPGQGITEAFF.